The clone carrying this T cell receptor beta chain has just one count. This entry is derived from a study of blood T cell repertoires in COVID-19. Study-wide context: Researchers got acute and convalescent COVID-19 samples from the United States, Italy and Spain. Sample material is recorded as cDNA or gDNA derived from T cells, B-cell-depleted T cells, or PBMCs.

Unmatched junction bases numbered 4, after V lost 4 bases and J lost 7 bases. The CDR3 has 14 amino acids. The germline gives CDR1 SGHDT, CDR2 YYEEEE. Researchers sorted participants into cohorts using their self-reported clinical history. Under the authors' procedure: It was from reference gene primer amplification that nucleated cell counts were estimated. Here immunoSEQ multiplex PCR was the method, and the copy in TCRdb shows in-frame clones only, minus some. From that table come the V and J calls and clone size; the DNA was used to work out D and trimming. This sample has roughly 280,000 clones, with roughly nine tenths found just once.

Sequencing was carried out using PBMCs or T cells enriched from blood (not recorded which). The origin of this receptor is a woman aged 45-59 years who had recovered from COVID-19. This rearrangement joins TRBV5-6 to TRBJ2-2; the match to TRBD2 covers 10 bases. CDR3 sequence: CASSPGLAIGELFF. In DNA form, the CDR3 reads TGTGCCAGCAGCCCGGGACTAGCGATCGGGGAGCTGTTTTTT. The full variable domain, completed using reference TRBV5-6 and TRBJ2-2, is DAGVTQSPTHLIKTRGQQVTLRCSPKSGHDTVSWYQQALGQGPQFIFQYYEEEERQRGNFPDRFSGHQFPNYSSELNVNALLLGDSALYLCASSPGLAIGELFFGEGSRLTVL.